This passage covers 18 T cell receptor beta chains from one sample sequenced in a study of blood T cell repertoires in COVID-19. Only in-frame clones appear in the TCRdb table, and some are missing; sequencing was by immunoSEQ multiplex PCR. The table has around 64,000 clones, 75% to 85% seen once. Sequenced sample: peripheral blood. Receptors originate from a human donor in a cohort sampled during active COVID-19.

The chain employs TRBV5-1 and TRBJ2-5; D is uncertain. This CDR3 region has 15 residues. V was pared by 0 bases and J by 1 base, with 10 bases between. Germline V CDR1 and CDR2: SGHRS, YFSETQ. The CDR3 coding sequence is TGCGCCAGCAGCTTGGGCACGGCTAGCCAAGAGACCCAGTACTTC. It yields the protein CASSLGTASQETQYF.

This clone was detected only once. The chain joins TRBV7-9 to TRBJ2-2, with 12 positions matching TRBD2. V lost 7 bases, J lost 3 bases, and 6 bases stayed unmatched. Germline V gene data show CDR1 as SEHNR and CDR2 as FQNEAQ (reference sequence). The CDR3 is 16 amino acids. CDR3 sequence (DNA): TGTGCCAGCAACCGACTAGCGGGGGCCTACACCGGGGAGCTGTTTTTT. Its translation: CASNRLAGAYTGELFF.

This clone was seen a single time. V usage is TRBV7-9 and J usage is TRBJ2-2; TRBD1 aligns across 10 bases. Germline V gene sequence: CDR1 SEHNR, CDR2 FQNEAQ (reference sequence). Trimming cost V 11 bases and J 5 bases; bases outside gene matches: 8. The CDR3 length is 14 residues. The CDR3 nucleotides read TGTGCCGCGACAGGGGGCGCATGGACCGGGGAGCTGTTTTTT. Amino acid sequence: CAATGGAWTGELFF. Full variable domain (rest looked up from reference TRBV7-9 and TRBJ2-2): DTGVSQNPRHKITKRGQNVTFRCDPISEHNRLYWYRQTLGQGPEFLTYFQNEAQLEKSRLLSDRFSAERPKGSFSTLEIQRTEQGDSAMYLCAATGGAWTGELFFGEGSRLTVL.

This sequence joins TRBV27 and TRBJ1-5; a possible D gene is TRBD1 (6 bases). The germline V gene encodes CDR1 MNHEY and CDR2 SMNVEV (reference sequence). The CDR3 is 13 amino acids. Trimming shortened V by 6 bases and J by 3 bases, and 9 bases separated the two germline ends. The CDR3 sequence is CASRQGNNQPQHF. The DNA of the CDR3 is TGTGCCAGCAGACAGGGAAACAATCAGCCCCAGCATTTT.

There are a few counts of this clone. The chain links TRBV5-1 to TRBJ2-6, with 8 nucleotides matching TRBD1. The CDR3 spans 17 residues. Germline V CDR1 and CDR2: SGHRS, YFSETQ. The V and J ends lost 4 bases and 0 bases, in that order; junction bases with no gene match: 6. The CDR3 here is CASSRGTGVSGANVLTF. CDR3 in DNA: TGCGCCAGCAGCCGCGGGACAGGCGTCTCTGGGGCCAACGTCCTGACTTTC.

The chain employs TRBV7-6 and TRBJ2-3; D uncertain. The V end lost 5 bases, the J end lost 2 bases, and 14 bases lay between the germline ends. Germline CDR1 reads SGHVS; CDR2 reads FNYEAQ. The CDR3 covers 15 residues. CDR3 amino acids: CASSPDTGLTDTQYF. CDR3 bases: TGTGCCAGCAGCCCAGACACCGGTCTCACAGATACGCAGTATTTT.

The J gene is TRBJ2-3, the V gene TRBV27, with D unresolved. The CDR3 is made up of 13 amino acids. The ends were cut back, 8 bases at V and 5 bases at J, with 14 bases in the middle. CDR1 MNHEY and CDR2 SMNVEV come from the germline V gene (reference sequence). The CDR3 nucleotides are TGTGCCAGCGCCACTATATTTGGAGATACGCAGTATTTT. This gives the protein CASATIFGDTQYF.

V is TRBV4-1 and J is TRBJ1-1; D remains ambiguous. The CDR3 loop spans 13 amino acids. The germline V gene has CDR1 MGHRA and CDR2 YSYEKL. The ends were cut back, 4 bases at V and 0 bases at J, with 6 bases in the middle. This CDR3 is CASSPLLNTEAFF. CDR3 bases: TGCGCCAGCAGCCCGCTATTGAACACTGAAGCTTTCTTT.

The chain is built from TRBV18 and TRBJ1-2; D remains ambiguous. This CDR3 is 15 amino acids long. V lost 3 bases, J lost 1 base, and 12 bases lay in between. CDR1 is KGHSH and CDR2 is LQKENI in the germline V gene. CDR3 in amino acids: CASSPSGGSNYGYTF. The DNA of the CDR3 is TGTGCCAGCTCACCCTCGGGAGGTAGTAACTATGGCTACACCTTC.

This clone has a single count. The rearrangement links TRBV27 to TRBJ2-7; 8 bases are a match to TRBD1. The CDR3 runs to 15 residues. CDR1 and CDR2 from the germline V gene are MNHEY and SMNVEV (reference sequence). The V and J ends lost 7 bases and 7 bases, in that order; junction bases with no gene match: 15. The CDR3 DNA reads TGTGCCAGCACAATAACAGGGGGGACTGGGGGGGAGCAGTACTTC. Protein: CASTITGGTGGEQYF.

The chain has TRBV5-6 and TRBJ2-3; TRBD2 agrees at 9 bases. CDR1 SGHDT and CDR2 YYEEEE come from the germline V gene. This CDR3 spans 13 amino acids. The V segment lost 1 base and the J segment 12 bases; nucleotides outside the gene matches: 6. DNA for the CDR3: TGTGCCAGCAGCTTGAAGGGACTAGCTTTTCAGTATTTT. This translates into CASSLKGLAFQYF.

V usage is TRBV30 and J usage is TRBJ2-1; 9 nucleotides line up with TRBD2. The trim removed 4 bases at V and 15 bases at J, leaving 13 bases unmatched. Germline V gene sequence: CDR1 GTSNPN, CDR2 SVGIG (reference sequence). The CDR3 covers 13 residues. CDR3 DNA: TGTGCCTGGAAACTCGCGGGGGGGCCTCGCCCGTTCTTC. It specifies CAWKLAGGPRPFF.

The chain is built from TRBV11-2 and TRBJ2-7; 9 bases align to TRBD1. Germline V lookup: CDR1 SGHAT, CDR2 FQNNGV. Trimming at V came to 3 bases and at J to 5 bases, leaving 2 bases not matched to a gene. The CDR3 has 13 amino acids. CDR3 sequence reads: CASSLDRGDEQYV. CDR3 nucleotides: TGTGCCAGCAGCTTGGACAGGGGCGACGAGCAGTACGTC.

The chain combines TRBV5-4 with TRBJ2-5; maybe TRBD1 (6 bases). The germline CDR1 and CDR2 sequences are SGHNT and YYREEE (reference sequence). Trimming took 1 base from V and 2 from J, leaving 12 bases between them. CDR3 length: 15 amino acids. DNA for the CDR3: TGTGCCAGCAGCTTGACGGCAGGGGTTCAAGAGACCCAGTACTTC. Protein sequence: CASSLTAGVQETQYF.

The chain joins TRBV5-6 to TRBJ2-7; no clear D. The V end was cut by 4 bases, the J end by 3 bases, with 17 bases between. CDR1 is SGHDT and CDR2 is YYEEEE in the germline V gene. The CDR3 is 15 residues long. CDR3 in amino acids: CASSPGPSVDYEQYF. CDR3 sequence (DNA): TGTGCCAGCAGCCCCGGCCCAAGCGTCGACTACGAGCAGTACTTC.

The V gene is TRBV5-4, the J gene TRBJ1-1; 8 bases line up with TRBD1. Losses at the gene ends were 4 bases for V and 6 bases for J; bases not matched to a gene: 17. Germline loops: CDR1 SGHNT, CDR2 YYREEE (reference sequence). CDR3 length equals 17 residues. CDR3 loop: CASSGRQGQLRPSEAFF. The CDR3 DNA sequence: TGTGCCAGCAGCGGACGACAGGGGCAGTTAAGACCTTCTGAAGCTTTCTTT.

The V call is TRBV6-5, the J call TRBJ2-7, with TRBD1 matching over 7 bases. The CDR3 runs to 13 residues. Germline V gene data show CDR1 as MNHEY and CDR2 as SVGAGI. The V segment lost 4 bases and the J segment 2 bases; nucleotides outside the gene matches: 2. The CDR3 here is CASSSGQTYEQYV. The CDR3, as DNA: TGTGCCAGCAGTTCGGGACAGACCTACGAGCAGTACGTC.

This clone was recorded only once. This rearrangement joins TRBV4-2 to TRBJ2-1; 10 bases map to TRBD2. V was clipped by 4 bases and J by 7 bases; unmatched bases: 4. The CDR3 runs 14 residues. Germline CDR1 LGHNA, CDR2 YNFKEQ. CDR3 protein: CASSRAGGPNEQFF. The CDR3 region has the DNA TGTGCCAGCAGCCGAGCGGGGGGGCCGAATGAGCAGTTCTTC.